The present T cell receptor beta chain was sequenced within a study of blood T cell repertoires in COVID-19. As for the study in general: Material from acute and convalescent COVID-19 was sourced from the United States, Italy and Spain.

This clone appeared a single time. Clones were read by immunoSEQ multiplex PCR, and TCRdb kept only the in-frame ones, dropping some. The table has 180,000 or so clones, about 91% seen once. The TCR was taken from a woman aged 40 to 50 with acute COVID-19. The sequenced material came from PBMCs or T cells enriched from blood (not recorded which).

The CDR3 protein is CASSLMDSSLNGYTF. As DNA, the CDR3 is TGTGCCAGCAGTTTAATGGACAGTTCTCTCAATGGCTACACCTTC. The genes are TRBV28 and TRBJ1-2; TRBD1 is a possible D gene (6 bases). The CDR3 has 15 amino acids. Germline CDR1 reads MDHEN; CDR2 reads SYDVKM. Trimming took 2 bases from V and 6 from J, leaving 16 bases between them.